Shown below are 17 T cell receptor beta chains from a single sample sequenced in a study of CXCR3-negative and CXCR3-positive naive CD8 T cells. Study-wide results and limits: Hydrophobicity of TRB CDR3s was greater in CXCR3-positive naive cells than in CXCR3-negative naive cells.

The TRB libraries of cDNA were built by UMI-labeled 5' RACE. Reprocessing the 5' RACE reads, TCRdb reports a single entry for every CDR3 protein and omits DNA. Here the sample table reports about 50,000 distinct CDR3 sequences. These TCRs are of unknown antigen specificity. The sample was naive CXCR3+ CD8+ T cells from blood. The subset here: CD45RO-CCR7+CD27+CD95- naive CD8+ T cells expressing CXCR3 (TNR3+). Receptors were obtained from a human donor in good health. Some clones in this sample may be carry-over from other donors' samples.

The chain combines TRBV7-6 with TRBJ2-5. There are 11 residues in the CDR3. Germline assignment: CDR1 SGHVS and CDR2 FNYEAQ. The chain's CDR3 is CASSFGETQYF.

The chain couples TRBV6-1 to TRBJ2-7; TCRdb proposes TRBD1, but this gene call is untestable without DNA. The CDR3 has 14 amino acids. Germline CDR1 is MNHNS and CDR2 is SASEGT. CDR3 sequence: CASSETGSSYEQYF.

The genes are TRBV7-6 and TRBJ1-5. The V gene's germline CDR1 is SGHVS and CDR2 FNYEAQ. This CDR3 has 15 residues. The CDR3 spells CASSLGVSSNQPQHF.

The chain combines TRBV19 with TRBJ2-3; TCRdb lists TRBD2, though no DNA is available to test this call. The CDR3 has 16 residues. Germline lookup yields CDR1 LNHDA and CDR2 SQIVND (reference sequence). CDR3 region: CASSALAGGFTDTQYF.

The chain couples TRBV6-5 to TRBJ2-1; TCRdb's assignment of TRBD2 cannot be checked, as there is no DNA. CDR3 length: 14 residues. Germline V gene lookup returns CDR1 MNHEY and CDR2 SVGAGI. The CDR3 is CASTVAAGGYEQFF.

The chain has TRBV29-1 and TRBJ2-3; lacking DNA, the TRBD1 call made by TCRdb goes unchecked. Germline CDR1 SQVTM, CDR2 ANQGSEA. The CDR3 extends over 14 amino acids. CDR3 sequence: CSVTDRLRTDTQYF.

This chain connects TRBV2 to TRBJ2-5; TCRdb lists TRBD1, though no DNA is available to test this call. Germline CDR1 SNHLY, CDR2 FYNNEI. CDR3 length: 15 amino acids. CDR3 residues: CASSEPGTGSETQYF.

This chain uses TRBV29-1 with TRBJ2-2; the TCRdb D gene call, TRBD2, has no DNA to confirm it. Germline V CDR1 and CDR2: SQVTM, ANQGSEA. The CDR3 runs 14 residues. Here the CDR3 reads CSVAGLVDTGELFF.

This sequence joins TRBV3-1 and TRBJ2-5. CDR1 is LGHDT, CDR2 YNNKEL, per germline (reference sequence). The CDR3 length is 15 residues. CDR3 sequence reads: CASSQDSAGQETQYF.

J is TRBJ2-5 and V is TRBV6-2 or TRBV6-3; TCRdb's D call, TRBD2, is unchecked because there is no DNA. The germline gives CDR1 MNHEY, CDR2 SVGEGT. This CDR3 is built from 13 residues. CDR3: CASFEARRETQYF.

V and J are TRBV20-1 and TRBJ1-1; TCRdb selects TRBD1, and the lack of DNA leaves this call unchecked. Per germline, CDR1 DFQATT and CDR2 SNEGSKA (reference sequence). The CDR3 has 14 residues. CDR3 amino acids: CSARGTGGDTEAFF.

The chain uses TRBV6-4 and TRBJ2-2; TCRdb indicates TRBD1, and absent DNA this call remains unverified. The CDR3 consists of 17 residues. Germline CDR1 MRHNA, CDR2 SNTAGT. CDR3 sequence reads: CASSDSMLGDGTGELFF.

Here the CDR3 reads CASSTGLAGPYNEQFF. The chain joins TRBV7-3 to TRBJ2-1; TCRdb's D gene call, TRBD2, goes unchecked for lack of DNA. CDR3 size: 16 residues. Germline-derived CDR1 and CDR2 are SGHTA and FQGTGA.

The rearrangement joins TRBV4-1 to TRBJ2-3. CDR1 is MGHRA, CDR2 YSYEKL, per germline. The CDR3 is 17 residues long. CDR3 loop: CASSQASSLVRTDTQYF.

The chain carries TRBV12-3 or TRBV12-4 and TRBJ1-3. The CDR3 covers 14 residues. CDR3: CASSLMGSGNTIYF.

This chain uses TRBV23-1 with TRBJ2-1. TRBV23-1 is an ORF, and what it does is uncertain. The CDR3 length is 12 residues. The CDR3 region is CASSQSWGEQFF.

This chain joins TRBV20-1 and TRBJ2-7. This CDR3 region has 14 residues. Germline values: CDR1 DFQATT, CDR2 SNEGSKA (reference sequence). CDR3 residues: CSARARLASYEQYF.